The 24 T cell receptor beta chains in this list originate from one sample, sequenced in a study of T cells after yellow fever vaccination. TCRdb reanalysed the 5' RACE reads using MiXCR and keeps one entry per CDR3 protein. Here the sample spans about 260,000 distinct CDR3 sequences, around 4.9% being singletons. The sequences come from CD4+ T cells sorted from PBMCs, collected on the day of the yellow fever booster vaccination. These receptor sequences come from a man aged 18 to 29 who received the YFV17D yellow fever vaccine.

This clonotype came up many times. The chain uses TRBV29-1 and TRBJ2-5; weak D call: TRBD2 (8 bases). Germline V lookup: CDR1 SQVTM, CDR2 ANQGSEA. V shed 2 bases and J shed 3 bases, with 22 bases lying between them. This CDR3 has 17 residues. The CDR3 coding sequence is TGCAGCGTTGAACTCCAGGGGGGACTAGTCATGGAAGAGACCCAGTACTTC. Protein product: CSVELQGGLVMEETQYF. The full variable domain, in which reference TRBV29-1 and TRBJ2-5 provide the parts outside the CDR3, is SAVISQKPSRDICQRGTSLTIQCQVDSQVTMMFWYRQQPGQSLTLIATANQGSEATYESGFVIDKFPISRPNLTFSTLTVSNMSPEDSSIYLCSVELQGGLVMEETQYFGPGTRLLVL.

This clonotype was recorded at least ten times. The CDR3 region has the DNA TGTGCCAGCAGCTTAACAGGGGAGAAATCCTCTGGAAACACCATATATTTT. Its protein product is CASSLTGEKSSGNTIYF. This sequence joins TRBV7-2 and TRBJ1-3; 7 nucleotides line up with TRBD1. The CDR3 is 17 amino acids. The V and J ends lost 2 bases and 0 bases, in that order; junction bases with no gene match: 7. Germline V lookup: CDR1 SGHTA, CDR2 FQGNSA.

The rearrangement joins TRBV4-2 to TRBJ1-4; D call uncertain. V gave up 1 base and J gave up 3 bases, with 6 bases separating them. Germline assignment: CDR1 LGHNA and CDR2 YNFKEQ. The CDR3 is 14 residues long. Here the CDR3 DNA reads TGTGCCAGCAGCCAAGTCGGGGCTAATGAAAAACTGTTTTTT. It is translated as CASSQVGANEKLFF.

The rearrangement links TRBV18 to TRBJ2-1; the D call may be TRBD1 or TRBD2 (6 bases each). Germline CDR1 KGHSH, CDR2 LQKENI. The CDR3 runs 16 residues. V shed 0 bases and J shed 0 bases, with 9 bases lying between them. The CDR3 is CASSPPGGLSYNEQFF. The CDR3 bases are TGTGCCAGCTCACCACCGGGGGGCCTCTCCTACAATGAGCAGTTCTTC.

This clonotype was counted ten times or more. This CDR3 is CASSSSGDLTGELFF. The CDR3 bases are TGTGCCAGCAGCTCTAGCGGGGACCTCACCGGGGAGCTGTTTTTT. The genes are TRBV7-2 and TRBJ2-2; TRBD2 agrees at 9 bases. CDR1 is SGHTA and CDR2 is FQGNSA in the germline V gene. This CDR3 comprises 15 residues. Trimming took 4 bases from V and 4 from J; bases not matched to a gene: 4. Supplemented by reference TRBV7-2 and TRBJ2-2, the full variable domain reads GAGVSQSPSNKVTEKGKDVELRCDPISGHTALYWYRQSLGQGLEFLIYFQGNSAPDKSGLPSDRFSAERTGGSVSTLTIQRTQQEDSAVYLCASSSSGDLTGELFFGEGSRLTVL.

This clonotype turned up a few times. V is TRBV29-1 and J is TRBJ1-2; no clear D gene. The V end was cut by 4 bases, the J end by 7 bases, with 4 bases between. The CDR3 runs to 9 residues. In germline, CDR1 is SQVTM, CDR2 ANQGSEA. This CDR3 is CSVVSGYTF. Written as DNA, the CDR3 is TGCAGCGTTGTTAGTGGCTACACCTTC.

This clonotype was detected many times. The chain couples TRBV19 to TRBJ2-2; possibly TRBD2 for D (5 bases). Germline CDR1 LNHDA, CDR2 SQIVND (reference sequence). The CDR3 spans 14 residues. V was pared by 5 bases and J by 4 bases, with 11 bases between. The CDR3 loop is CASSPLRGTGELFF. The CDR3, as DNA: TGTGCCAGTAGTCCCCTACGGGGCACCGGGGAGCTGTTTTTT. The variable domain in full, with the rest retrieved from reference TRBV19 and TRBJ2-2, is DGGITQSPKYLFRKEGQNVTLSCEQNLNHDAMYWYRQDPGQGLRLIYYSQIVNDFQKGDIAEGYSVSREKKESFPLTVTSAQKNPTAFYLCASSPLRGTGELFFGEGSRLTVL.

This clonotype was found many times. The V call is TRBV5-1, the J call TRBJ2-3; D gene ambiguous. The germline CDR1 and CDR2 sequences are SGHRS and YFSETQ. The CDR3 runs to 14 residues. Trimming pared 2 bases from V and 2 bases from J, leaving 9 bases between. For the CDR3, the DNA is TGCGCCAGCAGCTTCGGTAGCCCCACAGATACGCAGTATTTT. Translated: CASSFGSPTDTQYF.

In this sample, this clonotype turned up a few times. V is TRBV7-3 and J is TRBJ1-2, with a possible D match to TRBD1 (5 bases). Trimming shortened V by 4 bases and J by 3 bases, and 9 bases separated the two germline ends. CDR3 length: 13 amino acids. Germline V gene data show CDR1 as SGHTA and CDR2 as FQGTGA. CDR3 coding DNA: TGTGCCAGCAGCTCGGACACAGACTATGGCTACACCTTC. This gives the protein CASSSDTDYGYTF.

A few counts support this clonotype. The CDR3 sequence: CASSQEYEHTEAFF. Here the CDR3 DNA reads TGTGCCAGCAGCCAAGAATATGAGCACACTGAAGCTTTCTTT. The chain recombines TRBV4-2 with TRBJ1-1; D is uncertain. V lost 0 bases and J lost 3, with 8 bases in between. Germline loops: CDR1 LGHNA, CDR2 YNFKEQ. The CDR3 spans 14 residues.

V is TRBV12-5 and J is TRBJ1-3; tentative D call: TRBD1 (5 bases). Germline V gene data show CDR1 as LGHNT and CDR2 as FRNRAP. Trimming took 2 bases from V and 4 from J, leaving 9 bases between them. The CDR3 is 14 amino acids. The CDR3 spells CASGLRDPGNTIYF. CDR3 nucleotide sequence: TGTGCTAGTGGTTTGAGGGACCCGGGAAACACCATATATTTT.

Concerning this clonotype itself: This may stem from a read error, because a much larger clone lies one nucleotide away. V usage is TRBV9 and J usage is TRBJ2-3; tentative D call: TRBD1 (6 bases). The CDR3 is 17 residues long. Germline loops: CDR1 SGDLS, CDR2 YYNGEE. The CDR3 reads CAGSADSGQLLPDTQYF. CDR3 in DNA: TGTGCCGGCAGCGCAGACTCCGGACAGCTATTGCCAGATACGCAGTATTTT.

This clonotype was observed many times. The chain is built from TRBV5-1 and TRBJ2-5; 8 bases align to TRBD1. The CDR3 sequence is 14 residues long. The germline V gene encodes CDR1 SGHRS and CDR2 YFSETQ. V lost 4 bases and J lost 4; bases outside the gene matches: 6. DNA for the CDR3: TGCGCCAGCAGCAAAGGACAGGGCTTAGAGACCCAGTACTTC. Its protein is CASSKGQGLETQYF.

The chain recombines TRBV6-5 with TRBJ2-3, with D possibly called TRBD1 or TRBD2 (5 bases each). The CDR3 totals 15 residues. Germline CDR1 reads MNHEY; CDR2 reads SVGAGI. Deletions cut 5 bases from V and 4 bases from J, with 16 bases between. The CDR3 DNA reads TGTGCCAGCAGTCACCGAGGGGAAAAGGCAGATACGCAGTATTTT. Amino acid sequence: CASSHRGEKADTQYF.

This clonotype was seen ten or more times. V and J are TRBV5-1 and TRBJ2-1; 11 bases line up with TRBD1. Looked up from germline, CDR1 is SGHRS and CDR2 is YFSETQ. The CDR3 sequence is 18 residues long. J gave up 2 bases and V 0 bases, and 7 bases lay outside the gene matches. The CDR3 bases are TGCGCCAGCAGCTTGGTTACTGGACAGGGGGCCCCCTACAATGAGCAGTTCTTC. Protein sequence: CASSLVTGQGAPYNEQFF.

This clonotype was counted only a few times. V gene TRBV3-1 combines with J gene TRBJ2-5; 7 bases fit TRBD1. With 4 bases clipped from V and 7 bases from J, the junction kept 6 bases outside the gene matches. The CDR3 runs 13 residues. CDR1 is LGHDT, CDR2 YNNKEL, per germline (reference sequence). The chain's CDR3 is CASSLRDRATQYF. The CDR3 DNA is TGTGCCAGCAGCCTCCGGGACAGAGCGACCCAGTACTTC.

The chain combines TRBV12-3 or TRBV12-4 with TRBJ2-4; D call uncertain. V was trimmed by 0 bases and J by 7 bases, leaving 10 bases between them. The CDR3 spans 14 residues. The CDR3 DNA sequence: TGTGCCAGCAGTTTAGCGTTAGGACGGAACATTCAGTACTTC. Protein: CASSLALGRNIQYF.

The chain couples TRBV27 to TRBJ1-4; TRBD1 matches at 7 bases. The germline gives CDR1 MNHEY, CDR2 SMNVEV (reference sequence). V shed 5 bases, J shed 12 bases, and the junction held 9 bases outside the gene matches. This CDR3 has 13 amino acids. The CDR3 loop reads CASSTRQGAQLFF. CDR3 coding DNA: TGTGCCAGCAGTACCAGACAGGGAGCCCAACTGTTTTTT. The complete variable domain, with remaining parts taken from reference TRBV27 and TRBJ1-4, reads EAQVTQNPRYLITVTGKKLTVTCSQNMNHEYMSWYRQDPGLGLRQIYYSMNVEVTDKGDVPEGYKVSRKEKRNFPLILESPSPNQTSLYFCASSTRQGAQLFFGSGTQLSVL.

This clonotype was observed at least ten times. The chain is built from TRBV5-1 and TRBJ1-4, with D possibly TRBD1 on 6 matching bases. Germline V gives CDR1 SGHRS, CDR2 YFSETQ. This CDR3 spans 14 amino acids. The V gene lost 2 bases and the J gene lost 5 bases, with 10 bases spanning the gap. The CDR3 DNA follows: TGCGCCAGCAGCTTACGGGGGGCGAATGAAAAACTGTTTTTT. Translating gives CASSLRGANEKLFF.

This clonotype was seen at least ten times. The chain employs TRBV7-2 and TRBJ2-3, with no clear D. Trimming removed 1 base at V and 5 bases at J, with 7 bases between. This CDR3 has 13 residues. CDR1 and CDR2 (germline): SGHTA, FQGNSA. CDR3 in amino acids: CASSLEGIDTQYF. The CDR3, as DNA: TGTGCCAGCAGCTTAGAGGGAATAGATACGCAGTATTTT. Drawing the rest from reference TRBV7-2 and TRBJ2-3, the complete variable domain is GAGVSQSPSNKVTEKGKDVELRCDPISGHTALYWYRQSLGQGLEFLIYFQGNSAPDKSGLPSDRFSAERTGGSVSTLTIQRTQQEDSAVYLCASSLEGIDTQYFGPGTRLTVL.

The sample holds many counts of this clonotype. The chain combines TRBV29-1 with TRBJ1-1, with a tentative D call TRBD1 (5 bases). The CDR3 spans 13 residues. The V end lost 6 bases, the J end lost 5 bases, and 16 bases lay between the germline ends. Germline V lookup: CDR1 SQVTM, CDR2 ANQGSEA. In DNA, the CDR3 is TGCAGCGTACACACGCAGGGAGGGACTGAAGCTTTCTTT. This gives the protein CSVHTQGGTEAFF.

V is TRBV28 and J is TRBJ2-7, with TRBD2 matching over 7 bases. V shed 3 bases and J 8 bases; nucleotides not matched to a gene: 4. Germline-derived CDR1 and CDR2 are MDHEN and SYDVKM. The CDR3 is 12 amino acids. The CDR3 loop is CASSFGRAQQYV. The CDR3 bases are TGTGCCAGCAGTTTTGGGAGGGCCCAGCAGTACGTC.

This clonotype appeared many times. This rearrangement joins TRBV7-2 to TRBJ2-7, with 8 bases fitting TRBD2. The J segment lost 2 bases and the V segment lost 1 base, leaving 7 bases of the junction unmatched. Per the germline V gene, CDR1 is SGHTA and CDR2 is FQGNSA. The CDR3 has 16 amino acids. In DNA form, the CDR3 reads TGTGCCAGCAGCTTAGTCTCGCGGGGGGATCCCTACGAGCAGTACTTC. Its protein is CASSLVSRGDPYEQYF.

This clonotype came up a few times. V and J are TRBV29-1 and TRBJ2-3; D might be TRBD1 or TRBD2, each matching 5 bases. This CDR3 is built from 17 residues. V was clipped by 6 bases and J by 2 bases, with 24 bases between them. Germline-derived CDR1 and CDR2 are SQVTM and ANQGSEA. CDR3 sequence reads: CSVGDDDRGIYTDTQYF. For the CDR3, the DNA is TGCAGCGTGGGGGACGATGATCGGGGTATCTACACAGATACGCAGTATTTT.